These T cell receptor beta chains were read from a single sample in a study of molecular identifiers for immune sequencing clone quantification. TCRdb re-called the PCR reads with MiXCR, one entry per CDR3 protein. The sample has roughly 320,000 distinct CDR3 sequences; about 20% are singletons. The sample comprised naive CD8+ T cells from blood, with Jurkat cell RNA spiked in. These receptors all stem from a human donor in good health. Some libraries in this study had Jurkat cell RNA spiked in. Each CDR3 is given with its conserved first and last residue. D genes are given only for firm matches. Some rows have no size entry. The others give once, few or many, or a class for an expanded clone.

clone_size j_call d_call v_call cdr3_nt cdr3_aa
many TRBJ2-1 TRBD2 TRBV28 TGTGCCAGCAGTTTATTCGGACTAGCGGGGGTGTATGAGCAGTTCTTC CASSLFGLAGVYEQFF
many TRBJ1-5 . TRBV30 TGTGCCTGGGGGCCGGGCAATCAGCCCCAGCATTTT CAWGPGNQPQHF
many TRBJ2-3 . TRBV4-3 TGCGCCAGCAGCCAGACTACAGGGTACGCAGATACGCAGTATTTT CASSQTTGYADTQYF
. TRBJ2-1 TRBD2 TRBV4-2 TGTGCCAGCAGCCTCGGGGCTAGCGGGACGCTCACTACCTACAATGAGCAGTTCTTC CASSLGASGTLTTYNEQFF
many TRBJ2-3 . TRBV3-1 TGTGCCAGCAGCCAAGATCGGGACCGCACAGATACGCAGTATTTT CASSQDRDRTDTQYF
many TRBJ2-7 . TRBV20-1 TGCAGTGCTAGACACACTCAAGGTGTCGCGGCCTACGAGCAGTACTTC CSARHTQGVAAYEQYF
many TRBJ2-7 . TRBV14 TGTGCCAGCAGCCAAGACGTGAATGAGCAGTACTTC CASSQDVNEQYF
many TRBJ2-7 TRBD1 TRBV27 TGCGCCAGCAGCCTGGGGACAGCCTACGAGCAGTACTTC CASSLGTAYEQYF
many TRBJ1-1 TRBD1 TRBV7-9 TGTGCCAGCAGCTTAGTCCCAGGGGGCCCTGAAGCTTTCTTT CASSLVPGGPEAFF
many TRBJ2-1 . TRBV24-1 TGTGCCACCAGTGGGGGCTACAATGAGCAGTTCTTC CATSGGYNEQFF
. TRBJ2-1 . TRBV6-2/TRBV6-3 TGTGCCAGCAGTTACCCCCTCCATGAGCAGTTCTTC CASSYPLHEQFF
few TRBJ2-3 . TRBV7-9 TGTGCCAGCAGCTTAGTCATTGGTAGCACAGATACGCAGTATTTT CASSLVIGSTDTQYF
many TRBJ2-7 TRBD1 TRBV20-1 TGCAGTGCTAGAATCAACCCGGGACAGGGGACCTACGAGCAGTACTTC CSARINPGQGTYEQYF
. TRBJ1-4 . TRBV19 TGTGCCAGTGGAGTTGGGAATTCTGACGAAAAACTGTTTTTT CASGVGNSDEKLFF
. TRBJ2-7 TRBD1 TRBV13 TGTGCCAGCAGCCGGACAGGGTACGGCTACGAGCAGCACTTC CASSRTGYGYEQHF
many TRBJ1-3 . TRBV5-6 TGTGCCAGCAGCACCCAGTCCCAGCGGAGCGGAAACACCATATATTTT CASSTQSQRSGNTIYF
many TRBJ2-1 TRBD2 TRBV2 TGTGCCAGCAGCATCGGGACTAGCGGATACAATGAGCAGTTCTTC CASSIGTSGYNEQFF
many TRBJ1-3 . TRBV7-9 TGTGCCAGCAGCTTAGCGGATGCGACAGGCTCTGGAAACACCATATATTTT CASSLADATGSGNTIYF
many TRBJ2-3 TRBD2 TRBV4-1 TGCGCCAGCAGCCAAGTGATGAGCGGGGGGACAGATACGCAGTATTTT CASSQVMSGGTDTQYF
. TRBJ2-1 TRBD2 TRBV28 TGTGCCAGCATTCCAACGGTAGCGGGAAGTTCCTACAATGAGCAGTTCTTC CASIPTVAGSSYNEQFF
many TRBJ1-6 TRBD1 TRBV27 TGTGCCAGCAGTTCTCTTGACAGGGGCAATTCACCCCTCCACTTT CASSSLDRGNSPLHF
many TRBJ2-3 TRBD1 TRBV7-9 TGTGCCAGCAGCCCGACTGAGGGGACAGGCACAGATACGCAGTATTTT CASSPTEGTGTDTQYF
many TRBJ1-1 . TRBV7-9 TGTGCCAGCAGCCGGGGGGTATCTCGGGCTGAAGCTTTCTTT CASSRGVSRAEAFF
many TRBJ2-5 . TRBV7-6 TGTGCCAGCGCTGGGGTCCCAGGGTACCAAGAGACCCAGTACTTC CASAGVPGYQETQYF
many TRBJ2-5 . TRBV2 TGTGCCAGCAGTGGGGAGCAAGAGACCCAGTACTTC CASSGEQETQYF
many TRBJ2-1 TRBD2 TRBV11-2 TGTGCCAGCAGCTTTCCGGGAGGAAGATACAATGAGCAGTTCTTC CASSFPGGRYNEQFF
. TRBJ2-2 . TRBV19 TGTGCCAGTAGTATAGGCACCGGGGAGCTGTTTTTT CASSIGTGELFF
many TRBJ2-7 . TRBV28 TGTGCCAGCAGTTTATCCGGGGGTTTCTACGAGCAGTACTTC CASSLSGGFYEQYF
many TRBJ2-3 . TRBV18 TGTGCCAGCTCACATGGTGGAGCTACAGATACGCAGTATTTT CASSHGGATDTQYF
many TRBJ1-5 TRBD1 TRBV12-3/TRBV12-4 TGTGCCAGCAGTAAGGGACAGTCCATCGGGGCCCAGCATTTT CASSKGQSIGAQHF
many TRBJ2-3 . TRBV6-5 TGTGCCAGCAGTTACATGTCAGATACGCAGTATTTT CASSYMSDTQYF
few TRBJ2-5 . TRBV7-6 TGTGCCAGCAGCTCAGGGAAGATAGGAGGAGAGACCCAGTACTTC CASSSGKIGGETQYF
. TRBJ2-7 TRBD1 TRBV6-5 TGTGCCAGCAGTTACTGGGACAGGGATGGGTACGAGCAGTACTTC CASSYWDRDGYEQYF
many TRBJ1-1 . TRBV5-1 TGCGCCAGCAGCTTGGCAGGACCGTCGAACACTGAAGCTTTCTTT CASSLAGPSNTEAFF
few TRBJ2-1 . TRBV11-2 TGTGCCAGCAGCTTAGTCGCCCGCCAAGGGGAGCAGTTCTTC CASSLVARQGEQFF
many TRBJ1-6 . TRBV7-8 TGTGCCAGCAGCTTAGGCGCGGGGGCGCATTCACCCCTCCACTTT CASSLGAGAHSPLHF
many TRBJ1-2 TRBD1 TRBV9 TGTGCCAGCAGCGTAGGTAGGGACAGGGGGCAGACCTATGGCTACACCTTC CASSVGRDRGQTYGYTF
. TRBJ1-5 . TRBV24-1 TGTGCCACCAGTGATTCACAGGGAAATCAGCCCCAGCATTTT CATSDSQGNQPQHF
few TRBJ2-1 TRBD2 TRBV2 TGTGCCAGCAGGGGACTAGCGGGGGGCCTTTTGGATGAGCAGTTCTTC CASRGLAGGLLDEQFF